The 23 T cell receptor beta chains below come from one sample, sequenced in a study of Graves' ophthalmopathy and Graves' hyperthyroidism. Transcripts of RNA were the source for amplifying TCR beta CDR3 regions. An initial RT-PCR round employing HTBI primers preceded a second-round multiplex PCR. TCRdb re-derived calls from the multiplex PCR reads in MiXCR, one entry per CDR3 protein. The data show under 350,000 distinct CDR3 sequences, with 17% seen just once and 10% to 15% held by the top ten. Sequencing was carried out using peripheral blood. The source is an adult man with Graves' ophthalmopathy.

This clonotype showed up many times. The genes are TRBV6-5 and TRBJ1-5; D unclear. The germline V gene encodes CDR1 MNHEY and CDR2 SVGAGI. This CDR3 contains 14 residues. Trimming took 6 bases from V and 7 from J, leaving 16 bases between them. CDR3 protein: CASSLLQAGQPQHF. The CDR3 DNA is TGTGCCAGCAGCCTACTCCAGGCGGGCCAGCCCCAGCATTTT.

The chain recombines TRBV6-5 with TRBJ1-6, with TRBD1 matching 10 bases. Per the germline V gene, CDR1 is MNHEY and CDR2 is SVGAGI. Losses at the gene ends were 8 bases for V and 9 bases for J; bases not matched to a gene: 4. This CDR3 spans 13 amino acids. CDR3 amino acids: CASRRDRGSPLHF. CDR3 coding DNA: TGTGCCAGCCGCCGGGACAGGGGTTCACCCCTCCACTTT.

This clonotype was detected many times. The chain recombines TRBV4-1 with TRBJ1-6; D is undetermined. V lost 0 bases, J lost 0 bases, and 9 bases lay in between. The germline V gene encodes CDR1 MGHRA and CDR2 YSYEKL. This CDR3 spans 17 amino acids. The CDR3 sequence is CASSQDAPSSYNSPLHF. As DNA, the CDR3 is TGCGCCAGCAGCCAAGATGCACCGAGCTCCTATAATTCACCCCTCCACTTT.

Ten or more counts support this clonotype. This sequence joins TRBV11-2 and TRBJ1-1; D remains unclear. The CDR3 length is 16 residues. CDR1 is SGHAT and CDR2 is FQNNGV in the germline V gene. Between the trimmed V and J ends, which lost 3 bases and 0 bases, there was a span of 14 bases. The DNA of the CDR3 is TGTGCCAGCAGCTTTTTTTTAATTTCTGTGAACACTGAAGCTTTCTTT. It encodes CASSFFLISVNTEAFF.

This clonotype was found many times. The chain couples TRBV15 to TRBJ1-5, with TRBD1 matching 7 bases. V lost 2 bases, J lost 0 bases, and 10 bases stayed unmatched. In germline, CDR1 is LNHNV, CDR2 YYDKDF (reference sequence). The CDR3 runs to 18 residues. CDR3 DNA: TGTGCCACCAGCAGACTAGGGACAGCATTTTATAGCAATCAGCCCCAGCATTTT. This encodes CATSRLGTAFYSNQPQHF.

Points on this clonotype: With a much larger clone just one base away, this may be a read error. This CDR3 is CASSMVQSTEAFF. CDR3 bases: TGTGCCAGCAGTATGGTACAGTCAACTGAAGCTTTCTTT. The rearrangement links TRBV2 to TRBJ1-1; D gene uncertain. CDR1 is SNHLY, CDR2 FYNNEI, per germline. V was shortened by 5 bases and J by 5 bases, with 12 bases between the two germline ends. The CDR3 sequence is 13 residues long.

There are many counts of this clonotype. CDR3 amino acids: CASRPWVNTEAFF. CDR3 sequence (DNA): TGTGCCAGCAGGCCCTGGGTGAACACTGAAGCTTTCTTT. The chain joins TRBV6-2 or TRBV6-3 to TRBJ1-1; no clear D gene. Germline V CDR1 and CDR2: MNHEY, SVGEGT. This CDR3 comprises 13 residues. The V end was cut by 6 bases, the J end by 0 bases, with 8 bases between.

In this sample, this clonotype turned up many times. The chain links TRBV6-1 to TRBJ2-7, with 7 bases lining up with TRBD1. The germline CDR1 and CDR2 sequences are MNHNS and SASEGT. With 4 bases clipped from V and 5 bases from J, the junction kept 8 bases outside the gene matches. The CDR3 is 14 residues long. This CDR3 is CASSGQGEYDEQYF. CDR3 in DNA: TGTGCCAGCAGTGGACAGGGAGAATACGACGAGCAGTACTTC.

This clonotype was seen many times. The chain carries TRBV12-3 or TRBV12-4 and TRBJ2-5, with 12 bases aligning to TRBD2. The length of the CDR3 is 14 residues. Germline trimming cut 4 bases from V and 13 bases from J; bases unmatched to any gene: 10. The CDR3 sequence: CASSSAGTSGSSYF. DNA for the CDR3: TGTGCCAGCAGTTCCGCCGGGACTAGCGGGTCCTCGTACTTC.

This clonotype was seen repeatedly, ten times or more. The chain combines TRBV28 with TRBJ2-7, with D maybe TRBD1 (6 bases). From germline, CDR1 is MDHEN and CDR2 SYDVKM. The ends were cut back, 3 bases at V and 4 bases at J, with 13 bases in the middle. This CDR3 has 14 residues. For the CDR3, the DNA is TGTGCCAGCAGTTTCGGCAGGGGAGCTTACGAGCAGTACTTC. This codes for CASSFGRGAYEQYF.

The count of this clonotype is one. Here the CDR3 DNA reads TGTGCCAGCAGCTTGACCCCGGCAGGGGGCGAAGAGACCCAGTACTTC. As protein: CASSLTPAGGEETQYF. The rearrangement joins TRBV9 to TRBJ2-5; 8 bases agree with TRBD1. Germline CDR1 is SGDLS and CDR2 is YYNGEE. CDR3 length: 16 residues. The trim removed 4 bases at V and 3 bases at J, leaving 11 bases unmatched.

The table lists this clonotype with many counts. The chain couples TRBV29-1 to TRBJ1-2; weak D call: TRBD1 (6 bases). V was clipped by 6 bases and J by 1 base, with 12 bases between them. The CDR3 has 13 amino acids. The germline V gene encodes CDR1 SQVTM and CDR2 ANQGSEA. The CDR3 DNA sequence: TGCAGCGTCCAAGGGGGGATTAACTATGGCTACACCTTC. Its translation: CSVQGGINYGYTF.

This clonotype was recorded at least ten times. The chain employs TRBV15 and TRBJ2-2, with TRBD2 matching 10 bases. The CDR3 runs 17 residues. With 3 bases clipped from V and 4 bases from J, the junction kept 8 bases outside the gene matches. CDR1 is LNHNV and CDR2 is YYDKDF in the germline V gene (reference sequence). CDR3 nucleotides: TGTGCCACCAGCAGTCCCCTAGCGGGAGATATCACCGGGGAGCTGTTTTTT. It specifies CATSSPLAGDITGELFF.

This clonotype occurred many times. The chain combines TRBV9 with TRBJ2-7; 7 nucleotides agree with TRBD2. V shed 4 bases and J 6 bases; nucleotides not matched to a gene: 7. The length of the CDR3 is 13 residues. The germline gives CDR1 SGDLS, CDR2 YYNGEE. DNA of the CDR3: TGTGCCAGCAGCCCCGGGACTAAATCCGAGCAGTACTTC. Amino acid sequence: CASSPGTKSEQYF.

This chain joins TRBV20-1 and TRBJ1-5; 10 bases map to TRBD1. V shed 6 bases, J shed 0 bases, and the junction held 11 bases outside the gene matches. The CDR3 loop spans 17 amino acids. Germline values: CDR1 DFQATT, CDR2 SNEGSKA (reference sequence). The CDR3 DNA follows: TGCAGTGCCACGACAGGGGGCAATAGCTATAGCAATCAGCCCCAGCATTTT. It yields the protein CSATTGGNSYSNQPQHF.

The CDR3 is CSARDLEGLAGSKAYEQYF. In DNA form, the CDR3 reads TGCAGTGCTAGAGACCTAGAGGGACTAGCGGGATCAAAGGCCTACGAGCAGTACTTC. The chain is built from TRBV20-1 and TRBJ2-7; 13 bases align to TRBD2. V lost 0 bases, J lost 2 bases, and 13 bases stayed unmatched. Germline-derived CDR1 and CDR2 are DFQATT and SNEGSKA (reference sequence). There are 19 residues in the CDR3.

The count of this clonotype is one. The genes are TRBV12-3 or TRBV12-4 and TRBJ2-5; D remains ambiguous. The CDR3 is 13 residues long. V lost 6 bases and J lost 2, with 10 bases in between. CDR3 amino acids: CASSQLLQETQYF. DNA for the CDR3: TGTGCCAGCAGCCAACTTCTTCAAGAGACCCAGTACTTC.

The chain joins TRBV20-1 to TRBJ1-2; no clear D gene. V was cut by 1 base and J by 7 bases, with 10 bases left in between. The germline V gene has CDR1 DFQATT and CDR2 SNEGSKA (reference sequence). The CDR3 is 12 amino acids. This CDR3 reads CSARVRGGGYTF. Here the CDR3 DNA reads TGCAGTGCTAGAGTTCGGGGAGGTGGCTACACCTTC.

The chain has TRBV28 and TRBJ2-5, with TRBD2 identical over 13 bases. Germline CDR1 and CDR2: MDHEN and SYDVKM. The CDR3 consists of 16 residues. Trimming at V came to 5 bases and at J to 2 bases, leaving 5 bases not matched to a gene. Here the CDR3 reads CASSDRTSGGQETQYF. The CDR3 DNA reads TGTGCCAGCAGTGATAGGACTAGCGGGGGACAAGAGACCCAGTACTTC. The full variable domain, with the rest looked up from reference TRBV28 and TRBJ2-5, is DVKVTQSSRYLVKRTGEKVFLECVQDMDHENMFWYRQDPGLGLRLIYFSYDVKMKEKGDIPEGYSVSREKKERFSLILESASTNQTSMYLCASSDRTSGGQETQYFGPGTRLLVL.

This clonotype was seen ten or more times. CDR3 residues: CAWGRTGNQPQHF. CDR3 in DNA: TGTGCCTGGGGAAGGACAGGTAATCAGCCCCAGCATTTT. The rearrangement uses TRBV30 and TRBJ1-5; 7 positions match TRBD1. V shed 5 bases, J shed 4 bases, and the junction held 5 bases outside the gene matches. Germline lookup yields CDR1 GTSNPN and CDR2 SVGIG (reference sequence). This CDR3 is built from 13 residues.

The V and J genes are TRBV12-3 or TRBV12-4 and TRBJ1-2; no reliable D call. The CDR3 totals 12 residues. The V end lost 4 bases, the J end lost 9 bases, and 12 bases lay between the germline ends. The CDR3 nucleotides are TGTGCCAGCAGTTCCTCAAGGGAACGCTACACCTTC. Translated: CASSSSRERYTF.

The chain couples TRBV7-3 to TRBJ2-5; TRBD2 matches at 14 bases. Per the germline V gene, CDR1 is SGHTA and CDR2 is FQGTGA. The CDR3 extends over 17 amino acids. Germline trimming cut 0 bases from V and 2 bases from J; bases unmatched to any gene: 2. CDR3 residues: CASSLTGTSGRQETQYF. Here the CDR3 DNA reads TGTGCCAGCAGCTTAACTGGGACTAGCGGGAGACAAGAGACCCAGTACTTC.

The V gene is TRBV28, the J gene TRBJ2-3; a possible D gene is TRBD2 (6 bases). Germline values: CDR1 MDHEN, CDR2 SYDVKM. V was cut by 6 bases and J by 8 bases, with 15 bases left in between. The CDR3 length is 13 residues. The CDR3 DNA reads TGTGCCAGCAGCCCCCAGGTGGAGGGTACGCAGTATTTT. The encoded protein is CASSPQVEGTQYF.